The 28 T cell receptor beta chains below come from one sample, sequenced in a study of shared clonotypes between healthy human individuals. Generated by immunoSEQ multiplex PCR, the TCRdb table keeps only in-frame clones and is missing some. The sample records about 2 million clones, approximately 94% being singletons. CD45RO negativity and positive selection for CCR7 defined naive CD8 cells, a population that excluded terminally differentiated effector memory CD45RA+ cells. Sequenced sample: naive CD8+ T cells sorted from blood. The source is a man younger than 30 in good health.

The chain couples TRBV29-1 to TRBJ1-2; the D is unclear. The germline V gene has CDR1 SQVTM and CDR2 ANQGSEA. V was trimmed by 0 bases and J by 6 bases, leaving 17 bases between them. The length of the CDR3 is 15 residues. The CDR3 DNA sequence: TGCAGCGTTGAAGATCGGCTCGGCACGGGCCATGGCTACACCTTC. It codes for CSVEDRLGTGHGYTF.

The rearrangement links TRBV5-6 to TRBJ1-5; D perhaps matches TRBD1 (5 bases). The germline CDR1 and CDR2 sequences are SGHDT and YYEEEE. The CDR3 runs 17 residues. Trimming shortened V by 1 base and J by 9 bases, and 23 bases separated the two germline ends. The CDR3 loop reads CASSLFQGGHESAPQHF. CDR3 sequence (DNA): TGTGCCAGCAGCTTGTTTCAGGGAGGGCATGAGTCGGCGCCCCAGCATTTT.

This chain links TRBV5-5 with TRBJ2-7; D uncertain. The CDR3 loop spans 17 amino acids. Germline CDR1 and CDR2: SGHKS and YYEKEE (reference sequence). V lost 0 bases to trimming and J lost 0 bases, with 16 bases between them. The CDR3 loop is CASSLERSSAISYEQYF. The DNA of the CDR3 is TGTGCCAGCAGCTTGGAACGATCCAGCGCGATCTCCTACGAGCAGTACTTC.

The CDR3 sequence is CASSLPSSYTGELFF. The DNA for the CDR3 is TGTGCCAGCAGCTTACCCTCAAGTTACACCGGGGAGCTGTTTTTT. The V gene is TRBV7-9, the J gene TRBJ2-2; D is unclear. Trimming left V 2 bases short and J 3 bases short, with 10 bases between. The CDR3 has 15 residues. Germline CDR1 and CDR2: SEHNR and FQNEAQ (reference sequence).

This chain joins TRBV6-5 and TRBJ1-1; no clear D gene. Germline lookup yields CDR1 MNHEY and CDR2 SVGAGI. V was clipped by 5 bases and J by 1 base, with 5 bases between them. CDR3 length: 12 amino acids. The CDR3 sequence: CASSSWNTEAFF. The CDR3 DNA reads TGTGCCAGCAGTAGTTGGAACACTGAAGCTTTCTTT.

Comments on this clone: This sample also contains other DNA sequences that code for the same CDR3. The DNA for the CDR3 is TGTGCCAGCAGCGTAGGCCCAGCCTCCTACGAGCAGTACTTC. Translation gives CASSVGPASYEQYF. The chain has TRBV9 and TRBJ2-7; no definite D call. Trimming took off 0 bases at V and 0 bases at J, with 7 bases between the two ends. The CDR3 sequence is 14 residues long. Germline loops: CDR1 SGDLS, CDR2 YYNGEE.

CDR3 DNA: TGTGCCAGCAGCCCGGGGTCCTCATGGGACGAGCAGTACTTC. Its translation: CASSPGSSWDEQYF. The chain carries TRBV5-6 and TRBJ2-7; D is possibly TRBD2 (5 bases). In germline, CDR1 is SGHDT, CDR2 YYEEEE. The CDR3 consists of 14 residues. V lost 4 bases to trimming and J lost 5 bases, with 16 bases between them.

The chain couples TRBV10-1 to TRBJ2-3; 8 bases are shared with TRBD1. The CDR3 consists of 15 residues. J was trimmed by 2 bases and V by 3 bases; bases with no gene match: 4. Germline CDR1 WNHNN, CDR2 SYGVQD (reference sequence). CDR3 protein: CASSDDRGFTDTQYF. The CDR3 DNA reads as TGCGCCAGCAGTGACGACAGGGGATTCACAGATACGCAGTATTTT.

The CDR3 nucleotides are TGTGCTAGTGGTTTGGTACCCGACAGGGTTGAGGGCTACACCTTC. The encoded protein is CASGLVPDRVEGYTF. The chain carries TRBV12-5 and TRBJ1-2; 7 nucleotides agree with TRBD1. V was pared by 0 bases and J by 8 bases, with 9 bases of the junction left unmatched. The germline CDR1 and CDR2 sequences are LGHNT and FRNRAP. The CDR3 contains 15 residues.

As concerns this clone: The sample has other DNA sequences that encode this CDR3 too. This CDR3 is CASSLAYEQYF. For the CDR3, the DNA is TGTGCCAGCAGCCTCGCCTACGAGCAGTACTTC. The chain uses TRBV13 and TRBJ2-7; the D is unclear. Deletions cut 5 bases from V and 2 bases from J, with 4 bases between. Germline V gene data show CDR1 as PRHDT and CDR2 as FYEKMQ (reference sequence). The CDR3 is made up of 11 amino acids.

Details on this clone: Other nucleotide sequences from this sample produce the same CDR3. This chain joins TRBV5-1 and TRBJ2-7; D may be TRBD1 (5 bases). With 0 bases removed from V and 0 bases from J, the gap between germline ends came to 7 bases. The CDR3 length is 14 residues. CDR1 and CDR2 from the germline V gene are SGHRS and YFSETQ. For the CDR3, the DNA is TGCGCCAGCAGCTTGGGGGGCCCCTCCTACGAGCAGTACTTC. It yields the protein CASSLGGPSYEQYF.

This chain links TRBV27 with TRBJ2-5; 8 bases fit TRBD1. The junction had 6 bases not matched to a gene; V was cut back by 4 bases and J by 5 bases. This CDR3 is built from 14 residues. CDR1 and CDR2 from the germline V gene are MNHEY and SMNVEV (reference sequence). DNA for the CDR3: TGTGCCAGCAGTTGGCAGGGGGCGCAGGAGACCCAGTACTTC. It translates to CASSWQGAQETQYF.

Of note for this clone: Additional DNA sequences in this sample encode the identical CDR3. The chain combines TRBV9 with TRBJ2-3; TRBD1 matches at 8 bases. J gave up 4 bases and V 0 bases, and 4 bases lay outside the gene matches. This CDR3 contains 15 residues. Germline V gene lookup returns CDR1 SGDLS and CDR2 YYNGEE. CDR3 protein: CASSVAGGEADTQYF. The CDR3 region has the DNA TGTGCCAGCAGCGTAGCAGGGGGCGAGGCAGATACGCAGTATTTT.

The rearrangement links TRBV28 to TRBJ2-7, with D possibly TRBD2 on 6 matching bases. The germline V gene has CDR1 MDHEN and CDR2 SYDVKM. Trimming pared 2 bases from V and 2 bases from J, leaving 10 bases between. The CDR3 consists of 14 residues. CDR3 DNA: TGTGCCAGCAGTTTAGTGGGGGGACCCTACGAGCAGTACTTC. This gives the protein CASSLVGGPYEQYF.

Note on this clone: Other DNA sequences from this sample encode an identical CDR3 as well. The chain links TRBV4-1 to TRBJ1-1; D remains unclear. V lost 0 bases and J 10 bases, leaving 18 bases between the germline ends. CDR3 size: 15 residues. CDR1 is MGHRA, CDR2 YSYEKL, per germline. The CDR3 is CASSQDLEFGEGAFF. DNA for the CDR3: TGCGCCAGCAGCCAAGATCTTGAGTTTGGCGAAGGAGCTTTCTTT.

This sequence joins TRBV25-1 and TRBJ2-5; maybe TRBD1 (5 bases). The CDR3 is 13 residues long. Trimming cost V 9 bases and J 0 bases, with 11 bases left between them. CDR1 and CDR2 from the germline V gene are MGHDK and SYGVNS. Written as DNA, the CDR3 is TGTGCCAGTAAAGGGGTTTACCAAGAGACCCAGTACTTC. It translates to CASKGVYQETQYF.

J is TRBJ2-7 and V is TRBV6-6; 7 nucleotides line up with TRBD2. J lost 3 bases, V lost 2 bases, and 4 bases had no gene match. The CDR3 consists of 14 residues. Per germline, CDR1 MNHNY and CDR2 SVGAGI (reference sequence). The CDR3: CASSYARDYYEQYF. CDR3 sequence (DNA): TGTGCCAGCAGTTACGCAAGGGACTACTACGAGCAGTACTTC.

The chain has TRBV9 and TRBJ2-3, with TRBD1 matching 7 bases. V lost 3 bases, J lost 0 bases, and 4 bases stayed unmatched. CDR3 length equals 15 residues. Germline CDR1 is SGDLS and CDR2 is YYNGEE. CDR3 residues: CASSDGTVSTDTQYF. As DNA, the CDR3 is TGTGCCAGCAGCGACGGGACAGTTAGCACAGATACGCAGTATTTT.

The CDR3 nucleotides are TGTGCCAGCAGCCCCAGGGGACTCCCCTACGAGCAGTACTTC. This codes for CASSPRGLPYEQYF. The chain uses TRBV13 and TRBJ2-7; the D gene could be TRBD1 or TRBD2 (6 bases each). This CDR3 spans 14 amino acids. V gave up 5 bases and J gave up 2 bases, with 13 bases separating them. Per germline, CDR1 PRHDT and CDR2 FYEKMQ (reference sequence).

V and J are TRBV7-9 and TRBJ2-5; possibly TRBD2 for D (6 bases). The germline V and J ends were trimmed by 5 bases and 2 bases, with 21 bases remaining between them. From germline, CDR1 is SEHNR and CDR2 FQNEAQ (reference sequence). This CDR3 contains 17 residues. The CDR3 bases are TGTGCCAGCAGCCCCCCCCGGGGTAGCGGTTATCAAGAGACCCAGTACTTC. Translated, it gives CASSPPRGSGYQETQYF. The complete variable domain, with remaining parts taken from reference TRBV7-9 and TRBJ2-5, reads DTGVSQNPRHKITKRGQNVTFRCDPISEHNRLYWYRQTLGQGPEFLTYFQNEAQLEKSRLLSDRFSAERPKGSFSTLEIQRTEQGDSAMYLCASSPPRGSGYQETQYFGPGTRLLVL.

The CDR3 coding sequence is TGTGCCAGCAGCCCCCTGACAGGGAGCTCCTACAATGAGCAGTTCTTC. As protein: CASSPLTGSSYNEQFF. The rearrangement links TRBV7-3 to TRBJ2-1; TRBD1 aligns across 7 bases. The length of the CDR3 is 16 residues. V lost 5 bases to trimming and J lost 0 bases; unmatched junction nucleotides: 7. Germline values: CDR1 SGHTA, CDR2 FQGTGA.

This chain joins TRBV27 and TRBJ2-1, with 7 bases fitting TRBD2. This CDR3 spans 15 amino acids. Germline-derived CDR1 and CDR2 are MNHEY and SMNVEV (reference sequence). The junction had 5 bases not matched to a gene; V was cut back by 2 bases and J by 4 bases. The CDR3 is CASSLGLGPYNEQFF. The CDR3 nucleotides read TGTGCCAGCAGTTTAGGACTAGGCCCATACAATGAGCAGTTCTTC.

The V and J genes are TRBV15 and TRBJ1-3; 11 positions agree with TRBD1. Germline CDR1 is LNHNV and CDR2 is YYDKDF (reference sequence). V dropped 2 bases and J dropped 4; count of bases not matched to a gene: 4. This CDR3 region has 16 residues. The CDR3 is CATSRPGTGGGNTIYF. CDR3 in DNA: TGTGCCACCAGCAGACCGGGGACAGGGGGAGGAAACACCATATATTTT.

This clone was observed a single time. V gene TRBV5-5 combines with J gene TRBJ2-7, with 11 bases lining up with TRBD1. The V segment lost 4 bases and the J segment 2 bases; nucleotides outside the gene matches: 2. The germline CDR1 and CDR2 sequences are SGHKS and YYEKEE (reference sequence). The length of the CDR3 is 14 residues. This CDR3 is CASSGQGAPYEQYF. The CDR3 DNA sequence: TGTGCCAGCAGCGGACAGGGGGCACCCTACGAGCAGTACTTC. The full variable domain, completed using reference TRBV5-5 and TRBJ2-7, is DAGVTQSPTHLIKTRGQQVTLRCSPISGHKSVSWYQQVLGQGPQFIFQYYEKEERGRGNFPDRFSARQFPNYSSELNVNALLLGDSALYLCASSGQGAPYEQYFGPGTRLTVT.

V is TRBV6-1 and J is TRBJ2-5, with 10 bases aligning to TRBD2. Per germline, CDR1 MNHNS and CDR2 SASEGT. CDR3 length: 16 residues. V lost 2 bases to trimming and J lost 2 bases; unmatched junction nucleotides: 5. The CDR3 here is CASSEWTSGIQETQYF. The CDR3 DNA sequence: TGTGCCAGCAGTGAATGGACTAGCGGCATACAAGAGACCCAGTACTTC.

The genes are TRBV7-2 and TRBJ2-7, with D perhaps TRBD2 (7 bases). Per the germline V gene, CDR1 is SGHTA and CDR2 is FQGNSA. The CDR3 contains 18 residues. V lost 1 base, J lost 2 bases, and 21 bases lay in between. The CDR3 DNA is TGTGCCAGCAGCTTAGAGGTGGGGGGGCCCCTAATCCCCTACGAGCAGTACTTC. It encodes CASSLEVGGPLIPYEQYF.

Here the CDR3 reads CASRSGTVNSPLHF. CDR3 nucleotide sequence: TGTGCCAGCAGATCCGGGACAGTCAATTCACCCCTCCACTTT. The gene calls are TRBV6-5 and TRBJ1-6, with TRBD1 matching over 7 bases. The germline CDR1 and CDR2 sequences are MNHEY and SVGAGI. V lost 6 bases to trimming and J lost 7 bases; unmatched junction nucleotides: 6. CDR3 length: 14 amino acids.

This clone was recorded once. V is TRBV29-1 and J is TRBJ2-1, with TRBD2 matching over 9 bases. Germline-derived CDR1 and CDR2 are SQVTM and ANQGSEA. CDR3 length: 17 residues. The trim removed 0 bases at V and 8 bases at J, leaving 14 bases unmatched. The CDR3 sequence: CSVEDRDQAGGDDEQFF. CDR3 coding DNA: TGCAGCGTTGAAGATCGGGATCAAGCGGGAGGAGACGATGAGCAGTTCTTC.